This is a list of T cell receptor beta chains from one sample in a study of shared clonotypes between healthy human individuals. The repertoire was sequenced with immunoSEQ multiplex PCR; TCRdb's copy has only in-frame clones and lacks some. The sample yields some 1.1 million clones, roughly 80% seen once. The sample was memory CD4+ T cells from PBMCs. The receptors here all came from a man aged 18 to 29 in good health. Some clones in this sample may be carry-over from other donors' samples. Both conserved end residues are trimmed from each CDR3.

CDR3aa	v_gene	j_gene
ASSYGQDTGGNTIY	TRBV6-5	TRBJ1-3
ASSGPGGGVNEQF	TRBV5-1	TRBJ2-1
ASSQGQGEKLF	TRBV5-1	TRBJ1-4
ASSVEGTAGELF	TRBV9	TRBJ2-2
ASNRYREDQPQH	TRBV28	TRBJ1-5
ASSDPGRWDSYEQY	TRBV2	TRBJ2-7
ASRASGGDRGYYGYT	TRBV28	TRBJ1-2
ASTSYPLGEQY	TRBV5-5	TRBJ2-7
ASSELIRYNEQF	TRBV6-1	TRBJ2-1
ASSPMWGGSGNTIY	TRBV7-2	TRBJ1-3